The clone carrying this T cell receptor (beta chain) was found once. This CDR3 region has 13 residues. Germline assignment: CDR1 MNHEY and CDR2 SMNVEV (reference sequence). V was cut by 4 bases and J by 3 bases, with 10 bases left in between. Assay used: immunoSEQ multiplex PCR; TCRdb lists only in-frame clones, some missing. The table lists over a million clones, 98% of them singletons. This record belongs to a study of shared clonotypes between healthy human individuals. The TCR was taken from a man aged 25-45 years in good health. This chain connects TRBV27 to TRBJ2-7; D is undetermined. The specimen sequenced was naive CD4+ T cells sorted from blood. Subset reported: CD45RA+ positively selected. Here the CDR3 reads CASSSGPFYEQYF. The DNA for the CDR3 is TGTGCCAGCAGTTCTGGCCCTTTCTACGAGCAGTACTTC.